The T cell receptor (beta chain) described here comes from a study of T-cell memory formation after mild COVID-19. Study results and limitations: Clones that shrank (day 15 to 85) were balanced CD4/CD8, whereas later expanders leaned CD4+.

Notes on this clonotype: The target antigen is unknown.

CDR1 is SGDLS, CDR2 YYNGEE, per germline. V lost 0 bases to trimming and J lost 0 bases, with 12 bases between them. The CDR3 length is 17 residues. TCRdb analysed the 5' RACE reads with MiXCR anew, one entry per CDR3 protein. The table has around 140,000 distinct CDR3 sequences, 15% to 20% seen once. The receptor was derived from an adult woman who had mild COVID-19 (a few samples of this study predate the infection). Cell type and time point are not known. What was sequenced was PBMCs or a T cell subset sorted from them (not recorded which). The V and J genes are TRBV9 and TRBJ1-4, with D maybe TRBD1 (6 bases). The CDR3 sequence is CASSVDGGRTTNEKLFF. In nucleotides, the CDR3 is TGTGCCAGCAGCGTAGACGGGGGGCGGACAACTAATGAAAAACTGTTTTTT.